This section outlines one TCR beta chain sequence together with its context. This entry belongs to a study of cytotoxic CD8 clonotypes in ibrutinib-treated CLL. Only in-frame clones appear in the TCRdb table, and some are missing; sequencing was by immunoSEQ multiplex PCR. The data contain under 300,000 clones, less than 85% of them singletons. The V gene lost 3 bases and the J gene lost 3 bases, with 10 bases spanning the gap. The length of the CDR3 is 14 residues. Germline CDR1 is MGHRA and CDR2 is YSYEKL. This sequence was found in a human donor with chronic lymphocytic leukemia. Sample: PBMCs, taken at disease progression, from a patient treated with ibrutinib. V gene TRBV4-1 combines with J gene TRBJ2-3; weak D call: TRBD2 (5 bases). The CDR3 DNA reads TGCGCCAGCAGCCATATCCGGGGAACAGATACGCAGTATTTT. It yields the protein CASSHIRGTDTQYF.